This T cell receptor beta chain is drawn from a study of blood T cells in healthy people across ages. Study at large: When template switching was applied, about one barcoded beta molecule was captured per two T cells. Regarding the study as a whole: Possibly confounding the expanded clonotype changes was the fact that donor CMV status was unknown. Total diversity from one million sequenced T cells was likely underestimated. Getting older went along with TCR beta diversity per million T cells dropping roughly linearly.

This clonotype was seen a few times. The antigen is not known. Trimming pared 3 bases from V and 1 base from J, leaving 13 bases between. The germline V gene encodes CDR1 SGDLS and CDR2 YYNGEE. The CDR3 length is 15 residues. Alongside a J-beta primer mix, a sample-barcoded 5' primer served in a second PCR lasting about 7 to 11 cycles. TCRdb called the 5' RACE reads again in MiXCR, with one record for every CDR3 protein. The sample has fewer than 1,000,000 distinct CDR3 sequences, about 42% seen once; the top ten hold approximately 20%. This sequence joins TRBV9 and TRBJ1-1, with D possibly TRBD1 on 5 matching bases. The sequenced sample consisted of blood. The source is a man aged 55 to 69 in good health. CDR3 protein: CASSATRQGNTEAFF. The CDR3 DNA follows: TGTGCCAGCAGCGCGACCCGTCAGGGGAACACTGAAGCTTTCTTT.